Following are 25 T cell receptor beta chains from one sample sequenced in a study of cytomegalovirus exposure and HLA in healthy donors. 13 Jbeta primers and 60 Vbeta primers were used for the PCR. Some clones are missing from TCRdb's copy, which holds only in-frame ones; the method was immunoSEQ multiplex PCR. The repertoire has approximately 140,000 clones, roughly four fifths of them found once; the top ten carry 14%. Sequencing used PBMCs. These receptors were taken from a human donor in good health.

This rearrangement joins TRBV6-5 to TRBJ2-7, with D maybe TRBD1 (6 bases). Germline lookup yields CDR1 MNHEY and CDR2 SVGAGI. Trimming took off 8 bases at V and 0 bases at J, with 11 bases between the two ends. CDR3 length equals 13 residues. The CDR3, as DNA: TGTGCCAGCGCTAGGACAGCCTCCTACGAGCAGTACTTC. This gives the protein CASARTASYEQYF.

CDR3 DNA sequence: TGTGCCAGCAGCGTAAAAGCGGGAGAGGGCACAGATACGCAGTATTTT. Encoded protein: CASSVKAGEGTDTQYF. The chain combines TRBV9 with TRBJ2-3, with TRBD2 matching 8 bases. V lost 1 base and J lost 1; bases outside the gene matches: 5. This CDR3 is built from 16 residues. Germline CDR1 SGDLS, CDR2 YYNGEE.

The J gene is TRBJ2-2, the V gene TRBV11-3; 7 bases are shared with TRBD1. CDR3 length: 15 residues. With 5 bases clipped from V and 1 base from J, the junction kept 4 bases outside the gene matches. Germline V gene sequence: CDR1 SGHNT, CDR2 YENEEA. The CDR3 DNA reads as TGTGCCAGCAGCGCCCGGACAGGGAACACCGGGGAGCTGTTTTTT. Its protein is CASSARTGNTGELFF.

This chain connects TRBV7-3 to TRBJ1-2; TRBD1 agrees at 10 bases. Per the germline V gene, CDR1 is SGHTA and CDR2 is FQGTGA. Trimming at V came to 5 bases and at J to 5 bases, leaving 8 bases not matched to a gene. The CDR3 spans 15 residues. The CDR3 reads CASSPTTGGEYGYTF. The DNA for the CDR3 is TGTGCCAGCAGCCCGACGACAGGGGGCGAATATGGCTACACCTTC.

V and J are TRBV30 and TRBJ1-2, with TRBD1 matching over 10 bases. This CDR3 is built from 14 residues. CDR1 is GTSNPN, CDR2 SVGIG, per germline (reference sequence). V lost 0 bases to trimming and J lost 6 bases; unmatched junction nucleotides: 4. The CDR3 spells CAWSVSDRGHGYTF. The CDR3 DNA sequence: TGTGCCTGGAGTGTATCCGACAGGGGGCATGGCTACACCTTC.

The CDR3 region has the DNA TGTGCCAGTAGTATCCCCGGCTTGGGAGGAGGGTCCGAGCAGTACTTC. This sequence encodes CASSIPGLGGGSEQYF. This chain links TRBV19 with TRBJ2-7; tentative D call: TRBD2 (6 bases). The germline gives CDR1 LNHDA, CDR2 SQIVND (reference sequence). V lost 3 bases and J 6 bases, leaving 21 bases between the germline ends. There are 16 residues in the CDR3.

V usage is TRBV5-1 and J usage is TRBJ2-5, with a tentative D call TRBD1 (5 bases). The CDR3 is made up of 17 amino acids. The V and J ends lost 9 bases and 0 bases respectively, with 24 bases between them. Germline V gives CDR1 SGHRS, CDR2 YFSETQ. In nucleotides, the CDR3 is TGCGCCACTCGAGCAGGATACCAAAAACAGGACCAAGAGACCCAGTACTTC. Protein sequence: CATRAGYQKQDQETQYF. Filled out from reference TRBV5-1 and TRBJ2-5, the complete variable domain reads KAGVTQTPRYLIKTRGQQVTLSCSPISGHRSVSWYQQTPGQGLQFLFEYFSETQRNKGNFPGRFSGRQFSNSRSEMNVSTLELGDSALYLCATRAGYQKQDQETQYFGPGTRLLVL.

The rearrangement uses TRBV9 and TRBJ2-1; 7 bases agree with TRBD1. This CDR3 is built from 12 residues. In germline, CDR1 is SGDLS, CDR2 YYNGEE. The trim removed 4 bases at V and 11 bases at J, leaving 6 bases unmatched. The chain's CDR3 is CASSSGQEKQFF. For the CDR3, the DNA is TGTGCCAGCAGCTCTGGACAGGAAAAGCAGTTCTTC. The full variable domain, rest sourced from reference TRBV9 and TRBJ2-1, is DSGVTQTPKHLITATGQRVTLRCSPRSGDLSVYWYQQSLDQGLQFLIQYYNGEERAKGNILERFSAQQFPDLHSELNLSSLELGDSALYFCASSSGQEKQFFGPGTRLTVL.

The chain couples TRBV9 to TRBJ1-1, with D perhaps TRBD1 (5 bases). Germline loops: CDR1 SGDLS, CDR2 YYNGEE. There are 16 residues in the CDR3. The ends were cut back, 1 base at V and 4 bases at J, with 17 bases in the middle. CDR3 amino acids: CASSVSSGVRGTEAFF. Written as DNA, the CDR3 is TGTGCCAGCAGCGTATCCAGCGGGGTGAGGGGCACTGAAGCTTTCTTT.

This clone showed up just once. This rearrangement joins TRBV4-1 to TRBJ2-1; 14 bases match TRBD2. The CDR3 length is 17 residues. After removal of 4 bases from V and 7 bases from J, the junction contained 9 bases not matched to a gene. Germline CDR1 and CDR2: MGHRA and YSYEKL. CDR3 in amino acids: CASSLRGLAGAVNEQFF. As DNA, the CDR3 is TGCGCCAGCAGCCTACGGGGACTAGCGGGGGCCGTAAATGAGCAGTTCTTC.

The chain carries TRBV29-1 and TRBJ2-5; 13 bases align to TRBD2. CDR1 is SQVTM, CDR2 ANQGSEA, per germline. V lost 4 bases to trimming and J lost 3 bases; unmatched junction nucleotides: 5. The CDR3 extends over 15 amino acids. The CDR3 coding sequence is TGCAGCGTTGGGACTAGCGGGAGTACGGAAGAGACCCAGTACTTC. Translation: CSVGTSGSTEETQYF.

The genes are TRBV5-8 and TRBJ1-1, with TRBD1 as a possible D gene (5 bases). Per the germline V gene, CDR1 is SGHTS and CDR2 is YDEGEE. The CDR3 spans 15 residues. Trimming cost V 0 bases and J 4 bases, with 13 bases left between them. In DNA form, the CDR3 reads TGTGCCAGCAGCTTGGACAGGCTTAGCATCACTGAAGCTTTCTTT. Its protein product is CASSLDRLSITEAFF.

This chain links TRBV12-5 with TRBJ1-1, with 7 bases fitting TRBD1. The CDR3 consists of 15 residues. The V gene end was trimmed by 5 bases and the J gene end by 1 base; junction bases not matched to a gene: 7. Germline V gene lookup returns CDR1 LGHNT and CDR2 FRNRAP. The CDR3 nucleotides are TGTGCTAGTGGTCACCACCAGGGGGAGAACACTGAAGCTTTCTTT. It specifies CASGHHQGENTEAFF.

This clone was counted a few times. This chain uses TRBV29-1 with TRBJ2-2; no clear D gene. CDR3 length: 13 residues. Per germline, CDR1 SQVTM and CDR2 ANQGSEA. Trimming removed 4 bases at V and 1 base at J, with 7 bases between. The CDR3 here is CSVGAVNTGELFF. Written as DNA, the CDR3 is TGCAGCGTTGGGGCAGTGAACACCGGGGAGCTGTTTTTT.

This clone showed up just a few times. The chain joins TRBV7-9 to TRBJ2-3; D gene ambiguous. V shed 0 bases and J shed 4 bases, with 14 bases lying between them. The CDR3 is 16 residues long. Germline CDR1 is SEHNR and CDR2 is FQNEAQ (reference sequence). The CDR3 sequence is CASSLAGGPRSDTQYF. As DNA, the CDR3 is TGTGCCAGCAGCTTAGCCGGTGGCCCTAGGTCAGATACGCAGTATTTT.

The CDR3 loop reads CASGQGGQPQHF. The CDR3 DNA is TGTGCCAGCGGACAGGGAGGACAGCCCCAGCATTTT. This chain joins TRBV6-5 and TRBJ1-5, with 8 bases aligning to TRBD1. J gave up 7 bases and V 8 bases, and 4 bases lay outside the gene matches. From germline, CDR1 is MNHEY and CDR2 SVGAGI. CDR3 length: 12 amino acids.

The gene calls are TRBV10-3 and TRBJ1-3; possible D gene TRBD1, 6 bases. CDR1 and CDR2 from the germline V gene are ENHRY and SYGVKD. The CDR3 sequence is 14 residues long. Trimming stripped 7 bases from V and 11 bases from J, with 21 bases between. The DNA for the CDR3 is TGTGCCATCACTTCCACAGGGCCGGAAGGGGCCATATATTTT. Its protein product is CAITSTGPEGAIYF.

This clone showed up just a few times. The J gene is TRBJ2-7, the V gene TRBV28; D might be TRBD2 (6 bases). With 3 bases removed from V and 3 bases from J, the gap between germline ends came to 9 bases. Looked up from germline, CDR1 is MDHEN and CDR2 is SYDVKM. This CDR3 comprises 13 residues. The CDR3 nucleotides are TGTGCCAGCAGTTTGACGGGGGTCTACGAGCAGTACTTC. Protein: CASSLTGVYEQYF.

A note on this clone: The junction shows a germline mismatch at one end, possibly a read error. The J gene is TRBJ1-2, the V gene TRBV7-9, with D possibly matching TRBD1 (6 bases). The germline CDR1 and CDR2 sequences are SEHNR and FQNEAQ (reference sequence). The CDR3 spans 15 residues. CDR3 loop: CSSTSMGGAHYGYTF. CDR3 bases: TGTTCCAGCACCTCGATGGGGGGGGCTCACTATGGCTACACCTTC.

This clone has just a few counts. The chain joins TRBV6-6 to TRBJ1-2; TRBD1 matches 7 bases. Germline lookup yields CDR1 MNHNY and CDR2 SVGAGI (reference sequence). The trim removed 7 bases at V and 0 bases at J, leaving 8 bases unmatched. The CDR3 totals 15 residues. This CDR3 is CASKERQGANYGYTF. The CDR3 DNA follows: TGTGCCAGCAAGGAGAGACAGGGAGCTAACTATGGCTACACCTTC.

This clone was picked up a small number of times. The chain couples TRBV28 to TRBJ1-5; TRBD1 matches 8 bases. The CDR3 extends over 15 amino acids. V was pared by 6 bases and J by 2 bases, with 6 bases of the junction left unmatched. Germline V gene lookup returns CDR1 MDHEN and CDR2 SYDVKM. The CDR3 DNA sequence: TGTGCCAGCAGACCCGACAGGGGACGCAATCAGCCCCAGCATTTT. Translated: CASRPDRGRNQPQHF.

The chain has TRBV15 and TRBJ1-1; D is ambiguous. CDR1 and CDR2 from the germline V gene are LNHNV and YYDKDF (reference sequence). The CDR3 contains 14 residues. Trimming shortened V by 4 bases and J by 3 bases, and 12 bases separated the two germline ends. The CDR3 DNA reads TGTGCCACCAGCAAAAGGCCGAGGGACACTGAAGCTTTCTTT. It encodes CATSKRPRDTEAFF.

V gene TRBV28 combines with J gene TRBJ2-6, with TRBD1 as a possible D gene (6 bases). This CDR3 has 17 residues. Deletions cut 7 bases from V and 4 bases from J, with 20 bases between. Germline V gene lookup returns CDR1 MDHEN and CDR2 SYDVKM. In DNA, the CDR3 is TGTGCCAGCAATCAGGCGACAGGATTAGGGGGGGCCAACGTCCTGACTTTC. Its translation is CASNQATGLGGANVLTF. Together with reference TRBV28 and TRBJ2-6, the CDR3 gives the full variable domain: DVKVTQSSRYLVKRTGEKVFLECVQDMDHENMFWYRQDPGLGLRLIYFSYDVKMKEKGDIPEGYSVSREKKERFSLILESASTNQTSMYLCASNQATGLGGANVLTFGAGSRLTVL.

This clone occurred a few times. J is TRBJ1-4 and V is TRBV28; TRBD1 agrees at 9 bases. The junction had 7 bases not matched to a gene; V was cut back by 4 bases and J by 7 bases. This CDR3 contains 15 residues. The V gene's germline CDR1 is MDHEN and CDR2 SYDVKM. The CDR3, as DNA: TGTGCCAGCAGTTCCTCACAGGGGGCGACTGAAAAACTGTTTTTT. As protein: CASSSSQGATEKLFF.

This clone was observed a single time. The chain combines TRBV6-1 with TRBJ1-2; D might be TRBD1 (6 bases). CDR1 is MNHNS, CDR2 SASEGT, per germline. The CDR3 totals 13 residues. Trimming stripped 4 bases from V and 5 bases from J, with 11 bases between. CDR3 nucleotide sequence: TGTGCCAGCAGTGTGGGGGCGCCTTATGGCTACACCTTC. This gives the protein CASSVGAPYGYTF.